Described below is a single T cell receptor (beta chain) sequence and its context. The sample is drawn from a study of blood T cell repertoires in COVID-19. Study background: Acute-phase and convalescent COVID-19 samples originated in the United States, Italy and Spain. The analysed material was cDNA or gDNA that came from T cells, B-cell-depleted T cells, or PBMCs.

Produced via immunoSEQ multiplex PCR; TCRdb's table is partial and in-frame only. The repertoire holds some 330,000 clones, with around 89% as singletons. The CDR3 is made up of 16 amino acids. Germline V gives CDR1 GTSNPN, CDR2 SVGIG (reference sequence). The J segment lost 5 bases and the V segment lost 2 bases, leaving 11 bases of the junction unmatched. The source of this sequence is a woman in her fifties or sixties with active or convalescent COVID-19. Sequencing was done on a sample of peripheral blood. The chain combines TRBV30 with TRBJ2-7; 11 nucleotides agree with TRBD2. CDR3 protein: CAWSKDLSGGDHEQYF. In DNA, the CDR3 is TGTGCCTGGAGTAAAGACCTTAGCGGGGGGGACCACGAGCAGTACTTC.